The rows below give T cell receptor beta chains drawn from one sample of a study of blood T cell repertoires in COVID-19. Here immunoSEQ multiplex PCR was the method, and the copy in TCRdb shows in-frame clones only, minus some. The sample holds some 700,000 clones, just under 90% seen once. The sample taken for sequencing was peripheral blood. The receptors were sampled from a woman between 18 and 30 years old with acute or convalescent COVID-19. The CDR3 runs from the conserved cysteine through the conserved F or W. The D gene is left open where the match is weak. The size of a clone is reported for some rows only, either as once, few or many, or as a class for expanded clones.

TRBV24-1,.,TRBD2,TRBJ2-1,CATSDASGLAGGFNNEQFF,TGTGCCACCAGTGACGCATCGGGACTAGCGGGGGGGTTCAACAATGAGCAGTTCTTC
TRBV9,.,TRBD1,TRBJ2-1,CASSGTGGSGDEQFF,TGTGCCAGCAGCGGCACAGGGGGCTCAGGGGATGAGCAGTTCTTC
TRBV6-1,few,.,TRBJ2-2,CASREGQSNTGELFF,TGTGCCAGCAGAGAAGGACAGTCTAACACCGGGGAGCTGTTTTTT
TRBV7-6,.,.,TRBJ2-3,CASSPGLYTDTQYF,TGTGCCAGCAGCCCGGGACTCTACACAGATACGCAGTATTTT
TRBV7-8,.,.,TRBJ1-1,CASSLDPVPNTEAFF,TGTGCCAGCAGCTTAGATCCAGTGCCGAACACTGAAGCTTTCTTT
TRBV3-1/TRBV3-2,.,.,TRBJ2-3,CASSQVADRRSPDTQYF,TGTGCCAGCAGCCAAGTAGCCGACAGGCGCTCACCGGATACGCAGTATTTT
TRBV6-5,.,.,TRBJ1-2,CASSFGGARSNYGYTF,TGTGCCAGCAGTTTTGGGGGCGCGAGGTCTAACTATGGCTACACCTTC
TRBV7-6,once,.,TRBJ2-7,CASSLVAGSAYEQYF,TGTGCCAGCAGCTTAGTTGCTGGTTCGGCCTACGAGCAGTACTTC
TRBV4-2,.,.,TRBJ2-3,CASSQGVADTDTQYF,TGTGCCAGCAGCCAAGGCGTAGCAGACACAGATACGCAGTATTTT
TRBV5-5,.,TRBD2,TRBJ2-2,CASSHPGLAVPGELFF,TGTGCCAGCAGCCATCCGGGACTAGCGGTGCCAGGGGAGCTGTTTTTT
TRBV18,once,.,TRBJ1-6,CASSPFDNSPLHF,TGTGCCAGCTCACCCTTCGATAATTCACCCCTCCACTTT
TRBV9,few,.,TRBJ1-1,CASSSPLGQTNTEAFF,TGTGCCAGCAGCTCCCCCCTTGGACAGACCAACACTGAAGCTTTCTTT
TRBV18,.,.,TRBJ1-3,CASSPEFLDRFTQNTIYF,TGTGCCAGCTCACCGGAATTCCTAGACAGGTTTACCCAAAACACCATATATTTT
TRBV15,.,TRBD1,TRBJ2-2,CATSRGQGPAGELFF,TGTGCCACCAGCAGAGGACAGGGTCCAGCCGGGGAGCTGTTTTTT
TRBV28,.,.,TRBJ2-7,CASLPRGQIYEQYF,TGTGCCAGTCTTCCACGGGGACAAATATACGAGCAGTACTTC
TRBV7-8,.,TRBD1,TRBJ2-7,CASSKDRGDEQYF,TGTGCCAGCAGCAAAGACAGGGGCGACGAGCAGTACTTC
TRBV29-1,.,.,TRBJ1-2,CSVAWRQGYTF,TGCAGCGTTGCTTGGCGACAGGGCTACACCTTC
TRBV3-1/TRBV3-2,.,.,TRBJ1-1,CASSQDVQGNTEAFF,TGTGCCAGCAGCCAAGATGTACAGGGAAACACTGAAGCTTTCTTT
TRBV28,.,.,TRBJ1-1,CASNPTGLWDTEAFF,TGTGCCAGCAACCCTACAGGGCTTTGGGACACTGAAGCTTTCTTT
TRBV5-4,.,.,TRBJ2-1,CASSLDYKNEQFF,TGTGCCAGCAGCTTGGACTATAAAAATGAGCAGTTCTTC
TRBV15,once,.,TRBJ1-2,CATSRDQNSDYGYTF,TGTGCCACCAGCAGAGATCAGAACAGTGACTATGGCTACACCTTC
TRBV6-1,.,.,TRBJ1-4,CASSDPYRSNEKLFF,TGTGCCAGCAGTGACCCCTACAGGAGCAATGAAAAACTGTTTTTT
TRBV21-1,.,.,TRBJ2-7,CASSNSGTGGESIPFYEQYF,TGTGCCAGCAGCAATTCCGGGACAGGGGGCGAATCAATACCTTTCTACGAGCAGTACTTC
TRBV4-3,.,TRBD1,TRBJ1-3,CASSHETGGTGNTIYF,TGCGCCAGCAGCCACGAGACAGGGGGAACTGGAAACACCATATATTTT
TRBV11-2,.,.,TRBJ1-2,CASSFSGSGGYTF,TGTGCCAGCAGCTTCTCCGGGAGCGGAGGCTACACCTTC
TRBV7-9,.,TRBD1,TRBJ2-7,CASSLALGTGHYEQYF,TGTGCCAGCAGCTTAGCTCTCGGGACAGGTCACTACGAGCAGTACTTC